The clone carrying this T cell receptor (beta chain) was seen only a few times. Its antigen is as yet unknown. The data originate from a study of radiation and T cells in renal cell carcinoma. Study summary: Nephrectomy followed 15 Gy stereotactic body radiation by 4 weeks.

Regarding time point: baseline pretreatment blood. Treatment denoted: 15 Gy SBRT to primary tumor, nephrectomy 4 weeks later. The patient's renal cell carcinoma had clear cell pathology. Study conclusions and caveats: Without pretreatment biopsies, baseline tumor clonotype presence was undetermined.

Libraries were prepared by immunoSEQ multiplex PCR; TCRdb keeps only in-frame clonotypes and omits some of them. The sample shows nearly 50,000 clones, roughly 84% of them seen only once. The CDR3 loop spans 15 amino acids. V lost 6 bases, J lost 0 bases, and 12 bases lay in between. Germline V gene data show CDR1 as MNHEY and CDR2 as SMNVEV (reference sequence). The J gene is TRBJ1-5, the V gene TRBV27; no clear D gene. The source was blood, collected from a patient whose treatment included radiotherapy and nephrectomy. The sequence came from a woman in her sixties or seventies with renal cell carcinoma. The CDR3 region is CASRPGIISNQPQHF. The CDR3 nucleotides are TGTGCCAGCAGACCTGGGATAATTAGCAATCAGCCCCAGCATTTT.